This T cell receptor (beta chain) was observed in a study of blood T cell repertoires in COVID-19. In the authors' methods: Nucleated cell number was recorded as an estimate derived from reference gene primer amplification. Sequenced by immunoSEQ multiplex PCR; TCRdb stores in-frame clones only, minus some. That table is the source of V, J and clone size, and D and trimming were worked out from the DNA. The data hold about 44,000 clones, with approximately 90% observed a single time. This clone was observed at least ten times. This CDR3 comprises 12 residues. The ends were cut back, 3 bases at V and 7 bases at J, with 9 bases in the middle.

The chain recombines TRBV12-3 or TRBV12-4 with TRBJ1-2, with TRBD1 as a possible D gene (6 bases). The receptor was isolated from a woman aged 80 or over in a cohort sampled during active or convalescent COVID-19. Sequenced input: peripheral blood. As DNA, the CDR3 is TGTGCCAGCAGTTTTACAGGGAGTGGCTACACCTTC. This encodes CASSFTGSGYTF.